Below are 25 T cell receptor beta chains sequenced from a single sample in a study of blood T cell repertoires in COVID-19. Sequenced by immunoSEQ multiplex PCR; TCRdb stores in-frame clones only, minus some. The sample yields about 50,000 clones, 83% seen once. The sample taken for sequencing was peripheral blood. The source is a man aged 35 to 55 with acute or convalescent COVID-19.

The V call is TRBV5-1, the J call TRBJ2-5, with TRBD1 matching 7 bases. The CDR3 covers 16 residues. Germline-derived CDR1 and CDR2 are SGHRS and YFSETQ. J gave up 2 bases and V 0 bases, and 7 bases lay outside the gene matches. The CDR3 region is CASSLAPTGAQETQYF. The CDR3 DNA reads TGCGCCAGCAGCTTGGCCCCTACAGGGGCGCAAGAGACCCAGTACTTC.

The chain combines TRBV11-2 with TRBJ2-3; TRBD1 matches 8 bases. Losses at the gene ends were 4 bases for V and 1 base for J; bases not matched to a gene: 7. CDR3 size: 16 residues. Germline CDR1 is SGHAT and CDR2 is FQNNGV. The chain's CDR3 is CASSSRPGGGTDTQYF. The CDR3 DNA sequence: TGTGCCAGCAGCTCCAGGCCAGGGGGCGGCACAGATACGCAGTATTTT.

The rearrangement uses TRBV10-1 and TRBJ2-3, with D unclear. CDR1 WNHNN and CDR2 SYGVQD come from the germline V gene (reference sequence). This CDR3 contains 16 residues. Deletions cut 0 bases from V and 3 bases from J, with 13 bases between. The CDR3 protein is CASSESLDGMTDTQYF. For the CDR3, the DNA is TGCGCCAGCAGTGAGTCTCTAGACGGCATGACAGATACGCAGTATTTT.

CDR3 sequence reads: CASSRQGEAFF. DNA of the CDR3: TGTGCCAGCAGTCGACAGGGGGAAGCTTTCTTT. The gene calls are TRBV6-5 and TRBJ1-1; the match to TRBD1 covers 8 bases. The CDR3 contains 11 residues. V lost 5 bases, J lost 8 bases, and 1 base stayed unmatched. From germline, CDR1 is MNHEY and CDR2 SVGAGI.

The V call is TRBV7-6, the J call TRBJ2-3, with 9 bases aligning to TRBD2. Trimming cost V 5 bases and J 5 bases; bases outside gene matches: 8. This CDR3 region has 15 residues. Germline loops: CDR1 SGHVS, CDR2 FNYEAQ. The CDR3 coding sequence is TGTGCCAGCAGCGGACGGGGACTAGCCGTAGATACGCAGTATTTT. Translated, it gives CASSGRGLAVDTQYF.

The chain joins TRBV6-5 to TRBJ2-5; D might be TRBD2 (7 bases). This CDR3 contains 14 residues. V lost 2 bases and J lost 5, with 12 bases in between. Germline values: CDR1 MNHEY, CDR2 SVGAGI. CDR3 sequence (DNA): TGTGCCAGCAGTTACCGGGGGGCAGGGGAGACCCAGTACTTC. Its protein product is CASSYRGAGETQYF.

The chain couples TRBV18 to TRBJ1-1; D is unresolved. The V and J ends lost 1 base and 8 bases respectively, with 8 bases between them. The CDR3 totals 12 residues. CDR1 and CDR2 from the germline V gene are KGHSH and LQKENI. CDR3 region: CASSPLGEEAFF. In nucleotides, the CDR3 is TGTGCCAGCTCACCACTCGGGGAAGAAGCTTTCTTT.

The chain links TRBV25-1 to TRBJ2-1, with 8 positions matching TRBD1. The CDR3 totals 17 residues. Germline assignment: CDR1 MGHDK and CDR2 SYGVNS. The trim removed 1 base at V and 5 bases at J, leaving 10 bases unmatched. CDR3 protein: CASSEFGGQGVDNEQFF. The CDR3 nucleotides are TGTGCCAGCAGTGAATTCGGCGGACAGGGAGTCGACAATGAGCAGTTCTTC.

This clone has more than one count but fewer than ten. The rearrangement links TRBV6-1 to TRBJ1-2; tentatively, D is TRBD1 (5 bases). The CDR3 has 12 residues. Germline CDR1 and CDR2: MNHNS and SASEGT. Trimming shortened V by 3 bases and J by 5 bases, and 7 bases separated the two germline ends. The CDR3 protein is CASSDRVYGYTF. The CDR3 coding sequence is TGTGCCAGCAGTGACAGGGTTTATGGCTACACCTTC.

The chain combines TRBV7-9 with TRBJ2-2; no definite D call. The CDR3 loop spans 13 amino acids. Germline assignment: CDR1 SEHNR and CDR2 FQNEAQ (reference sequence). V lost 5 bases to trimming and J lost 4 bases, with 8 bases between them. As DNA, the CDR3 is TGTGCCAGCAGCCCCTTCGGCACCGGGGAGCTGTTTTTT. Translating it yields CASSPFGTGELFF. Combining the CDR3 with reference TRBV7-9 and TRBJ2-2 gives the whole variable domain DTGVSQNPRHKITKRGQNVTFRCDPISEHNRLYWYRQTLGQGPEFLTYFQNEAQLEKSRLLSDRFSAERPKGSFSTLEIQRTEQGDSAMYLCASSPFGTGELFFGEGSRLTVL.

The chain has TRBV10-3 and TRBJ2-7; D possibly corresponds to TRBD2 (5 bases). CDR1 ENHRY and CDR2 SYGVKD come from the germline V gene. The CDR3 runs to 13 residues. The ends were cut back, 0 bases at V and 7 bases at J, with 10 bases in the middle. The chain's CDR3 is CAISESERSEQYV. For the CDR3, the DNA is TGTGCCATCAGTGAGTCGGAGCGGTCGGAGCAGTACGTC.

This chain connects TRBV5-4 to TRBJ1-1; 7 bases align to TRBD1. Germline lookup yields CDR1 SGHNT and CDR2 YYREEE (reference sequence). With 0 bases clipped from V and 9 bases from J, the junction kept 5 bases outside the gene matches. The CDR3 length is 13 residues. CDR3 DNA sequence: TGTGCCAGCAGCTTGGACAGGGGTCTGCAAGCTTTCTTT. Protein: CASSLDRGLQAFF.

The V gene is TRBV10-3, the J gene TRBJ2-3; 9 bases are shared with TRBD2. The junction had 3 bases not matched to a gene; V was cut back by 3 bases and J by 2 bases. Germline V gene data show CDR1 as ENHRY and CDR2 as SYGVKD. This CDR3 comprises 15 residues. CDR3 DNA: TGTGCCATCAGTGATTTAGCGGGGGACACAGATACGCAGTATTTT. As protein: CAISDLAGDTDTQYF.

This clone appeared once. The CDR3 here is CAWSWRGPRGDEQFF. The CDR3 DNA reads TGTGCCTGGAGTTGGCGGGGACCCCGAGGCGATGAGCAGTTCTTC. This chain uses TRBV30 with TRBJ2-1; maybe TRBD2 (6 bases). Germline lookup yields CDR1 GTSNPN and CDR2 SVGIG (reference sequence). The CDR3 extends over 15 amino acids. V lost 2 bases to trimming and J lost 8 bases, with 19 bases between them.

This clone appeared a single time. The chain carries TRBV24-1 and TRBJ2-3, with 7 bases fitting TRBD2. CDR3 size: 16 residues. CDR1 is KGHDR and CDR2 is SFDVKD in the germline V gene. Trimming removed 0 bases from V and 0 bases from J; junction bases left unmatched: 2. CDR3 loop: CATSDLTSASTDTQYF. CDR3 bases: TGTGCCACCAGTGATTTGACTAGCGCAAGCACAGATACGCAGTATTTT.

The chain links TRBV6-4 to TRBJ2-1; the match to TRBD2 covers 10 bases. There are 14 residues in the CDR3. Germline V gene lookup returns CDR1 MRHNA and CDR2 SNTAGT. V shed 6 bases and J 7 bases; nucleotides not matched to a gene: 6. In DNA form, the CDR3 reads TGTGCCAGCAGCGTAGCGGGAGGACGGAATGAGCAGTTCTTC. This translates into CASSVAGGRNEQFF.

The J gene is TRBJ1-3, the V gene TRBV24-1; D is perhaps TRBD1 (5 bases). The CDR3 loop spans 12 amino acids. Germline CDR1 is KGHDR and CDR2 is SFDVKD. The ends were cut back, 9 bases at V and 1 base at J, with 6 bases in the middle. CDR3 in amino acids: CATRGSGNTIYF. CDR3 nucleotides: TGTGCCACCCGGGGGTCTGGAAACACCATATATTTT.

The gene calls are TRBV4-1 and TRBJ1-1; D perhaps matches TRBD1 (6 bases). The CDR3 runs to 15 residues. CDR1 is MGHRA and CDR2 is YSYEKL in the germline V gene. Trimming stripped 1 base from V and 1 base from J, with 10 bases between. CDR3: CASSQGVQGNTEAFF. CDR3 DNA sequence: TGCGCCAGCAGCCAAGGGGTACAGGGGAACACTGAAGCTTTCTTT.

This clone showed up just a few times. The chain employs TRBV6-5 and TRBJ1-1; no definite D call. V lost 2 bases and J 1 base, leaving 5 bases between the germline ends. The germline V gene has CDR1 MNHEY and CDR2 SVGAGI. The CDR3 runs 13 residues. CDR3 loop: CASSYGGNTEAFF. CDR3 DNA sequence: TGTGCCAGCAGTTACGGCGGGAACACTGAAGCTTTCTTT.

V gene TRBV29-1 combines with J gene TRBJ1-1; D not resolved. The germline gives CDR1 SQVTM, CDR2 ANQGSEA. CDR3 length: 14 amino acids. Trimming removed 4 bases at V and 1 base at J, with 13 bases between. The CDR3 region is CSVGRGGQNTEAFF. CDR3 DNA sequence: TGCAGCGTTGGCCGGGGAGGGCAGAACACTGAAGCTTTCTTT.

The table lists this clone with a few counts. The chain recombines TRBV6-5 with TRBJ1-5; 9 nucleotides line up with TRBD1. The length of the CDR3 is 15 residues. Germline CDR1 is MNHEY and CDR2 is SVGAGI. With 6 bases clipped from V and 1 base from J, the junction kept 4 bases outside the gene matches. CDR3 region: CASSLGQGSNQPQHF. CDR3 nucleotide sequence: TGTGCCAGCAGCCTCGGACAGGGGAGCAATCAGCCCCAGCATTTT.

This clone has only a few counts. This rearrangement joins TRBV10-1 to TRBJ2-2; perhaps TRBD1 as D (6 bases). Trimming left V 6 bases short and J 4 bases short, with 9 bases between. This CDR3 contains 13 residues. Germline loops: CDR1 WNHNN, CDR2 SYGVQD (reference sequence). In nucleotides, the CDR3 is TGCGCCAGCAGCAGGGGCAGCACCGGGGAGCTGTTTTTT. It specifies CASSRGSTGELFF.

The chain carries TRBV9 and TRBJ2-3; 7 nucleotides line up with TRBD1. The CDR3 is made up of 15 amino acids. CDR1 and CDR2 from the germline V gene are SGDLS and YYNGEE. The trim removed 0 bases at V and 4 bases at J, leaving 5 bases unmatched. The CDR3 spells CASSVAGQVPDTQYF. The CDR3 DNA sequence: TGTGCCAGCAGCGTAGCCGGACAGGTGCCAGATACGCAGTATTTT.

The rearrangement links TRBV2 to TRBJ1-1; D is uncertain. V was trimmed by 2 bases and J by 7 bases, leaving 8 bases between them. The CDR3 consists of 12 residues. Per the germline V gene, CDR1 is SNHLY and CDR2 is FYNNEI. In DNA form, the CDR3 reads TGTGCCAGCAGTGAATCACGGGATGAAGCTTTCTTT. Its translation is CASSESRDEAFF.

This clone was seen just once. V usage is TRBV6-6 and J usage is TRBJ1-5; D unresolved. The germline V and J ends were trimmed by 2 bases and 0 bases, with 11 bases remaining between them. CDR1 and CDR2 (germline): MNHNY, SVGAGI (reference sequence). This CDR3 spans 16 amino acids. The CDR3 sequence is CASSYARGYSNQPQHF. CDR3 bases: TGTGCCAGCAGTTACGCGCGGGGTTATAGCAATCAGCCCCAGCATTTT.